Described below is a single T cell receptor beta chain sequence and its context. Its specificity is not known. The data were obtained in a study of T cells in localized non-small cell lung cancer. Study outcomes and limitations: Longer overall survival was associated with a higher density of T cells in the blood. Exceeding tumor, uninvolved adjacent lung had the highest T cell clonality. Heterogeneity within the tumor remains possible, as just one region underwent sequencing. Across samples, adjacent lung featured a median around 57 of the top 100 tumor clones.

This table comes from immunoSEQ multiplex PCR, and its TCRdb copy is limited to in-frame clones, with some not included. The data hold roughly 29,000 clones, with around 82% observed a single time. J lost 8 bases, V lost 3 bases, and 24 bases had no gene match. From germline, CDR1 is MDHEN and CDR2 SYDVKM. The CDR3 runs 20 residues. This chain joins TRBV28 and TRBJ1-4; 7 bases fit TRBD1. The material sequenced was peripheral blood mononuclear cells, taken before any cancer treatment. The receptor was derived from a man between 40 and 70 years old with stage III lung adenocarcinoma. CDR3 loop: CASSFGKTGEGRWEFEKLFF. In DNA, the CDR3 is TGTGCCAGCAGTTTCGGGAAAACAGGGGAAGGGCGGTGGGAGTTCGAAAAACTGTTTTTT.